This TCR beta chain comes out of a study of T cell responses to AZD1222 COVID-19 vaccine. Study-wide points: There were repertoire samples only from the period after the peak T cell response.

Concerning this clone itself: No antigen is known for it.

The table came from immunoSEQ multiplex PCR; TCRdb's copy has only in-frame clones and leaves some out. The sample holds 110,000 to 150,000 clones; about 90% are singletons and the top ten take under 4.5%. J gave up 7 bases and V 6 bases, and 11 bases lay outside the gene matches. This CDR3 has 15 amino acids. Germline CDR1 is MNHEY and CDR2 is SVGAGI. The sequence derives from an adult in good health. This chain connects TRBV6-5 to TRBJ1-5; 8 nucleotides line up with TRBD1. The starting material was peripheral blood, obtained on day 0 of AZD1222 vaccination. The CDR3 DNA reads TGTGCCAGCAGAATAAGCGGACAGGGAAGCCAGCCCCAGCATTTT. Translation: CASRISGQGSQPQHF.